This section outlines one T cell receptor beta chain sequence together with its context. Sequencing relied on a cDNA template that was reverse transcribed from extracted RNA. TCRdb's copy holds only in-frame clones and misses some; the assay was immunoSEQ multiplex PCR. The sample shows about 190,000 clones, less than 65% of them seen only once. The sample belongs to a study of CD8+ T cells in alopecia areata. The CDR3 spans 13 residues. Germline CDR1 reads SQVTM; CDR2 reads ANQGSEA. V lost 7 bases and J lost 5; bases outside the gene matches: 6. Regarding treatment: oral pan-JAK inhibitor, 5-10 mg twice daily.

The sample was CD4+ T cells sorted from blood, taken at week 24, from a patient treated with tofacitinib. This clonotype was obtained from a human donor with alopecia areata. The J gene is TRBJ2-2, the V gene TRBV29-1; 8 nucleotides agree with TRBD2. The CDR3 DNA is TGCAGCGCTCAGCGGGGGCCTACCGGGGAGCTGTTTTTT. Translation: CSAQRGPTGELFF.